This TCR beta chain is from a study of T cells in localized non-small cell lung cancer. Notes on this clone: Its antigen is not known. This sample also contains other DNA sequences that code for the same CDR3.

The CDR3 spans 15 residues. After removal of 0 bases from V and 4 bases from J, the junction contained 0 bases not matched to a gene. The germline gives CDR1 SGDLS, CDR2 YYNGEE. Study-level results: Among blood samples, higher T cell density accompanied longer overall survival. Adjacent uninvolved lung had the highest clonality, suggesting focused antigen responses.

Sequencing used immunoSEQ multiplex PCR; TCRdb keeps in-frame clones, though not all of them. Of about 40,000 clones in the sample, approximately 83% were seen once. The J gene is TRBJ2-1, the V gene TRBV9, with 11 bases that match TRBD2. The sequencing here drew on peripheral blood, taken before any cancer treatment. This TCR was recovered from a man aged 35 to 69 with stage I lung adenocarcinoma. The CDR3 DNA reads TGTGCCAGCAGCGTAGGACTAGCGGGGTACAATGAGCAGTTCTTC. The encoded protein is CASSVGLAGYNEQFF.